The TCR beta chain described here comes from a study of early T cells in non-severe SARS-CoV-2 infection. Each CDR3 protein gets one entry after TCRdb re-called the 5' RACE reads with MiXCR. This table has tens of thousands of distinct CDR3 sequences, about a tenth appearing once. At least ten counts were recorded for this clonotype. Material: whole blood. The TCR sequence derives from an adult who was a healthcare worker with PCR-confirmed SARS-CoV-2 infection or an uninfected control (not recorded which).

CDR3 amino acids: CSARTPGSNEQFF. The CDR3 bases are TGCAGTGCTAGAACTCCAGGCAGCAATGAGCAGTTCTTC. This chain links TRBV20-1 with TRBJ2-1; D gene ambiguous. Germline assignment: CDR1 DFQATT and CDR2 SNEGSKA (reference sequence). V lost 2 bases, J lost 6 bases, and 11 bases lay in between. This CDR3 spans 13 amino acids.